This is a list of T cell receptor beta chains from one sample in a study of blood T cell repertoires in COVID-19. The data were produced by immunoSEQ multiplex PCR, yet TCRdb's version contains in-frame clones alone and is incomplete. This sample has roughly 190,000 clones, with around 76% found just once. The sequenced sample consisted of peripheral blood. The receptors were sampled from a woman aged 45-65 years with active or convalescent COVID-19. Both conserved end residues are part of each CDR3. Some rows have no size entry. The others give once, few or many, or a class for an expanded clone.

clone_size	v_call	j_call	cdr3_aa
.	TRBV5-4	TRBJ2-5	CASRGDSNQETQYF
.	TRBV11-2	TRBJ1-3	CASSFRTDGNTIYF
.	TRBV30	TRBJ1-2	CAWSGQGQPSGYTF
.	TRBV3-1/TRBV3-2	TRBJ2-1	CASSQAGGIGAYNEQFF
.	TRBV19	TRBJ2-1	CASSINPTGATGEQFF
.	TRBV6-6	TRBJ1-2	CASSYSPPEGYTF
.	TRBV18	TRBJ1-3	CASSPTGDRDSGNTIYF
.	TRBV7-2	TRBJ1-1	CASSFSEHTEAFF
.	TRBV27	TRBJ2-5	CASRGPETQYF
.	TRBV11-2	TRBJ2-5	CASSPRTRTETQYF
few	TRBV29-1	TRBJ1-1	CSVGLFGRGTEAFF
.	TRBV7-2	TRBJ2-7	CASSPMTSNEQYF
.	TRBV7-2	TRBJ2-5	CASSSGFMRGETQYF
.	TRBV19	TRBJ1-1	CASSIRFTDRGRTEAFF
.	TRBV13	TRBJ2-5	CASSPPRQETQYF
.	TRBV28	TRBJ1-1	CASSATWGVVLTEAFF
.	TRBV6-1	TRBJ2-3	CASSEAGTGHVDTQYF
.	TRBV4-3	TRBJ1-2	CASSQEADHLYGYTF
.	TRBV7-2	TRBJ1-5	CASSHDSLGSPQHF
many	TRBV3-1/TRBV3-2	TRBJ1-6	CASSPGLGYNSPLHF
.	TRBV2	TRBJ2-7	CASSKEGQAYYEQYF
.	TRBV3-1/TRBV3-2	TRBJ1-2	CASSRGQGYGYTF
.	TRBV7-2	TRBJ2-7	CASSPPGLAGGPYEQYF
.	TRBV2	TRBJ1-5	CASSEGDKPGNQPQHF
once	TRBV19	TRBJ1-1	CASRSNRDKTEAFF
.	TRBV19	TRBJ2-4	CASSIGPISAGVAKNIQYF
.	TRBV6-2/TRBV6-3	TRBJ2-3	CASSFSDRGPDTQYF
.	TRBV29-1	TRBJ2-1	CSVRESSYNEQFF
.	TRBV18	TRBJ1-1	CASQGRGGNTEAFF
.	TRBV6-6	TRBJ1-1	CASSYSNQGTYFF
.	TRBV7-8	TRBJ2-1	CASSLPRPAERARDEQFF
.	TRBV19	TRBJ1-2	CASSIWDRPDYGYTF
.	TRBV20-1	TRBJ2-7	CSASRRASGGGYEQYF